Listed here are 32 T cell receptor beta chains from one sample, sequenced in a study of blood T cell repertoires in COVID-19. The data were produced by immunoSEQ multiplex PCR, yet TCRdb's version contains in-frame clones alone and is incomplete. The sample carries 100,000 to 150,000 clones, around nine tenths recorded once. The sequenced sample consisted of peripheral blood. Receptor source: a woman in her 70s with COVID-19, enrolled during active disease.

The gene calls are TRBV6-4 and TRBJ2-1; D is possibly TRBD1 (5 bases). Germline assignment: CDR1 MRHNA and CDR2 SNTAGT. CDR3 length: 14 amino acids. V lost 4 bases and J 8 bases, leaving 15 bases between the germline ends. The CDR3 DNA follows: TGTGCCAGCAGTGTAACGAGTTGGGGCGATGAGCAGTTCTTC. Residues: CASSVTSWGDEQFF.

V and J are TRBV6-1 and TRBJ2-7; a weak D match, TRBD1 (6 bases). The V end lost 1 base, the J end lost 1 base, and 14 bases lay between the germline ends. CDR1 and CDR2 from the germline V gene are MNHNS and SASEGT. The CDR3 length is 16 residues. CDR3 bases: TGTGCCAGCAGTGAAGGTCTTTCCCAGGGGTCCTACGAGCAGTACTTC. Translated: CASSEGLSQGSYEQYF.

J is TRBJ1-5 and V is TRBV27, with no clear D. V was pared by 0 bases and J by 5 bases, with 8 bases between. The germline CDR1 and CDR2 sequences are MNHEY and SMNVEV (reference sequence). The CDR3 has 14 residues. In nucleotides, the CDR3 is TGTGCCAGCAGTTTATCGGGCGTAGATCAGCCCCAGCATTTT. Translated, it gives CASSLSGVDQPQHF.

V gene TRBV2 combines with J gene TRBJ1-2, with TRBD1 matching 9 bases. J was trimmed by 7 bases and V by 1 base; bases with no gene match: 13. CDR1 SNHLY and CDR2 FYNNEI come from the germline V gene. The CDR3 sequence is 17 residues long. The CDR3 reads CASSEGGQGGRVRGYTF. The DNA of the CDR3 is TGTGCCAGCAGTGAAGGGGGACAGGGAGGGAGAGTTCGTGGCTACACCTTC.

The J gene is TRBJ1-5, the V gene TRBV15; maybe TRBD1 (6 bases). The CDR3 totals 18 residues. Deletions cut 0 bases from V and 0 bases from J, with 15 bases between. The germline gives CDR1 LNHNV, CDR2 YYDKDF (reference sequence). The CDR3 loop reads CATSRDPQTGISNQPQHF. The CDR3 DNA is TGTGCCACCAGCAGAGATCCCCAGACAGGAATTAGCAATCAGCCCCAGCATTTT.

The chain recombines TRBV10-3 with TRBJ1-5; 9 bases agree with TRBD1. The germline V gene encodes CDR1 ENHRY and CDR2 SYGVKD. The CDR3 is 15 amino acids. J gave up 2 bases and V 10 bases, and 9 bases lay outside the gene matches. The CDR3, as DNA: TGTGCCACCTCTGAACAGGGGGCAGGCAATCAGCCCCAGCATTTT. Translating it yields CATSEQGAGNQPQHF.

This sequence joins TRBV15 and TRBJ1-4; D is perhaps TRBD1 (5 bases). The germline V and J ends were trimmed by 5 bases and 8 bases, with 21 bases remaining between them. Germline loops: CDR1 LNHNV, CDR2 YYDKDF (reference sequence). The CDR3 covers 16 residues. CDR3: CATSGPGGGRVEKLFF. Here the CDR3 DNA reads TGTGCCACCAGCGGGCCCGGTGGGGGGAGGGTGGAAAAACTGTTTTTT.

This chain links TRBV6-5 with TRBJ1-3; no clear D gene. Germline CDR1 and CDR2: MNHEY and SVGAGI. V was pared by 5 bases and J by 3 bases, with 5 bases between. The CDR3 length is 12 residues. The CDR3 bases are TGTGCCAGCAGTCACGGTGGAAACACCATATATTTT. This gives the protein CASSHGGNTIYF.

The chain uses TRBV10-3 and TRBJ2-5; TRBD2 matches 9 bases. J gave up 5 bases and V 6 bases, and 10 bases lay outside the gene matches. This CDR3 has 15 residues. Germline values: CDR1 ENHRY, CDR2 SYGVKD. The CDR3 region is CAIRGSLAGEETQYF. The DNA for the CDR3 is TGTGCCATCAGAGGATCATTAGCGGGAGAGGAGACCCAGTACTTC.

This chain uses TRBV7-9 with TRBJ1-3; no firm D call. The ends were cut back, 11 bases at V and 0 bases at J, with 14 bases in the middle. The germline gives CDR1 SEHNR, CDR2 FQNEAQ (reference sequence). The CDR3 has 14 amino acids. The CDR3 loop is CASYSEGSGNTIYF. The CDR3 DNA reads TGTGCCTCTTACTCCGAGGGCTCTGGAAACACCATATATTTT.

CDR3 protein: CASSQGGADTQYF. DNA for the CDR3: TGTGCCAGCAGCCAAGGCGGGGCAGATACGCAGTATTTT. The chain has TRBV3-1 (or the pseudogene TRBV3-2) and TRBJ2-3; D is possibly TRBD2 (6 bases). Between the trimmed V and J ends, which lost 1 base and 4 bases, there was a span of 6 bases. The germline CDR1 and CDR2 sequences are LGHDT and YNNKEL (reference sequence). The CDR3 is made up of 13 amino acids.

The V and J genes are TRBV10-3 and TRBJ1-2; D perhaps matches TRBD1 (6 bases). The CDR3 has 17 residues. Trimming removed 4 bases at V and 8 bases at J, with 26 bases between. Germline CDR1 reads ENHRY; CDR2 reads SYGVKD. The CDR3 coding sequence is TGTGCCATCAGTGCCGGTGGTGGGGGCAGTCATCTCTCGGGCTACACCTTC. Translation: CAISAGGGGSHLSGYTF.

The V and J genes are TRBV6-2 or TRBV6-3 and TRBJ2-2, with a possible D match to TRBD1 (6 bases). The length of the CDR3 is 16 residues. The germline V and J ends were trimmed by 2 bases and 7 bases, with 17 bases remaining between them. Germline V gene data show CDR1 as MNHEY and CDR2 as SVGEGT. The CDR3 DNA follows: TGTGCCAGCAGTTACCTCCCGGACAGCGCGGGCGGGGAGCTGTTTTTT. Its protein is CASSYLPDSAGGELFF.

V is TRBV3-1 (or the pseudogene TRBV3-2) and J is TRBJ2-7; TRBD1 might be the D (6 bases). With 5 bases removed from V and 7 bases from J, the gap between germline ends came to 18 bases. Germline V gene data show CDR1 as LGHDT and CDR2 as YNNKEL (reference sequence). There are 14 residues in the CDR3. CDR3 in amino acids: CASSLSDRSGEQYF. CDR3 nucleotide sequence: TGTGCCAGCAGCTTATCTGACAGGTCAGGGGAGCAGTACTTC.

The chain is built from TRBV11-2 and TRBJ1-1; 7 nucleotides match TRBD1. The CDR3 covers 14 residues. The J segment lost 1 base and the V segment lost 5 bases, leaving 4 bases of the junction unmatched. The germline V gene has CDR1 SGHAT and CDR2 FQNNGV. The CDR3 loop reads CASSQYRGNTEAFF. In nucleotides, the CDR3 is TGTGCCAGCAGCCAATACAGGGGGAACACTGAAGCTTTCTTT.

The chain couples TRBV5-1 to TRBJ2-7, with TRBD1 identical over 8 bases. CDR3 size: 15 residues. Germline trimming cut 4 bases from V and 1 base from J; bases unmatched to any gene: 7. Per germline, CDR1 SGHRS and CDR2 YFSETQ. In DNA, the CDR3 is TGCGCCAGCAGCCTTACAGGGGGAAGTTCCTACGAGCAGTACTTC. Its protein product is CASSLTGGSSYEQYF. The full variable domain, in which reference TRBV5-1 and TRBJ2-7 provide the parts outside the CDR3, is KAGVTQTPRYLIKTRGQQVTLSCSPISGHRSVSWYQQTPGQGLQFLFEYFSETQRNKGNFPGRFSGRQFSNSRSEMNVSTLELGDSALYLCASSLTGGSSYEQYFGPGTRLTVT.

The rearrangement joins TRBV30 to TRBJ2-1; 9 bases match TRBD2. This CDR3 comprises 17 residues. From germline, CDR1 is GTSNPN and CDR2 SVGIG (reference sequence). The V gene end was trimmed by 2 bases and the J gene end by 1 base; junction bases not matched to a gene: 9. CDR3 in DNA: TGTGCCTGGAGTTTCCGTGGTAGCGGGGGTTCCTACAATGAGCAGTTCTTC. Protein sequence: CAWSFRGSGGSYNEQFF.

This sequence joins TRBV19 and TRBJ1-6, with TRBD1 identical over 8 bases. Losses at the gene ends were 7 bases for V and 10 bases for J; bases not matched to a gene: 6. Germline assignment: CDR1 LNHDA and CDR2 SQIVND (reference sequence). CDR3 length: 13 residues. The CDR3 spells CASTGQGESPLHF. In DNA, the CDR3 is TGTGCCAGTACCGGACAGGGAGAATCACCCCTCCACTTT.

The chain couples TRBV7-8 to TRBJ1-5; 9 positions agree with TRBD1. J was trimmed by 3 bases and V by 5 bases; bases with no gene match: 11. Germline V gene data show CDR1 as SGHVS and CDR2 as FQNEAQ. The CDR3 consists of 17 residues. CDR3 region: CASSDTPGQGINQPQHF. The CDR3 DNA is TGTGCCAGCAGCGACACCCCGGGACAGGGTATCAATCAGCCCCAGCATTTT. The full variable domain, completed using reference TRBV7-8 and TRBJ1-5, is GAGVSQSPRYKVAKRGQDVALRCDPISGHVSLFWYQQALGQGPEFLTYFQNEAQLDKSGLPSDRFFAERPEGSVSTLKIQRTQQEDSAVYLCASSDTPGQGINQPQHFGDGTRLSIL.

The gene calls are TRBV5-1 and TRBJ1-4; no firm D call. V was shortened by 3 bases and J by 6 bases, with 15 bases between the two germline ends. Looked up from germline, CDR1 is SGHRS and CDR2 is YFSETQ. CDR3 size: 15 residues. CDR3 amino acids: CASSSGSGSYEKLFF. The CDR3 DNA sequence: TGCGCCAGCAGCTCCGGTTCGGGGAGCTATGAAAAACTGTTTTTT.

For the CDR3, the DNA is TGCGCCAGCAGAATCGGGGGATCTTGGGACACTGAAGCTTTCTTT. As protein: CASRIGGSWDTEAFF. This chain connects TRBV5-1 to TRBJ1-1, with D possibly matching TRBD1 (5 bases). CDR1 is SGHRS and CDR2 is YFSETQ in the germline V gene. CDR3 size: 15 residues. Trimming took off 5 bases at V and 3 bases at J, with 17 bases between the two ends.

The gene calls are TRBV30 and TRBJ2-5; 8 bases are a match to TRBD1. Trimming cost V 2 bases and J 5 bases; bases outside gene matches: 4. From germline, CDR1 is GTSNPN and CDR2 SVGIG (reference sequence). This CDR3 contains 13 residues. The CDR3 protein is CAWSRSGGETQYF. As DNA, the CDR3 is TGTGCCTGGAGTCGGTCAGGGGGCGAGACCCAGTACTTC.

The chain has TRBV4-1 and TRBJ2-7, with D possibly being TRBD2 (5 bases). Trimming shortened V by 1 base and J by 5 bases, and 15 bases separated the two germline ends. CDR1 MGHRA and CDR2 YSYEKL come from the germline V gene. This CDR3 has 15 residues. CDR3 sequence (DNA): TGCGCCAGCAGCCAAGGGATGGTCCCAGCGGACGAGCAGTACTTC. Translation gives CASSQGMVPADEQYF.

The rearrangement joins TRBV3-1 (or the pseudogene TRBV3-2) to TRBJ2-5, with 8 bases matching TRBD2. CDR1 and CDR2 (germline): LGHDT, YNNKEL (reference sequence). The trim removed 0 bases at V and 1 base at J, leaving 4 bases unmatched. The CDR3 extends over 16 amino acids. The CDR3 region is CASSQDRGGPQETQYF. CDR3 sequence (DNA): TGTGCCAGCAGCCAAGATCGCGGGGGGCCCCAAGAGACCCAGTACTTC.

This chain connects TRBV15 to TRBJ1-1; D unresolved. The CDR3 is 15 amino acids. CDR1 and CDR2 (germline): LNHNV, YYDKDF (reference sequence). V was shortened by 1 base and J by 1 base, with 10 bases between the two germline ends. The CDR3 here is CATSRGGDTNTEAFF. The CDR3 DNA reads as TGTGCCACCAGCAGAGGAGGAGATACGAACACTGAAGCTTTCTTT.

The chain carries TRBV19 and TRBJ1-5; D possibly corresponds to TRBD1 (6 bases). The CDR3 consists of 15 residues. Trimming took off 5 bases at V and 4 bases at J, with 15 bases between the two ends. The germline V gene has CDR1 LNHDA and CDR2 SQIVND (reference sequence). The CDR3 nucleotides are TGTGCCAGTAGTGCCTCAGACAGGCTTAATCAGCCCCAGCATTTT. Translated: CASSASDRLNQPQHF.

The chain recombines TRBV2 with TRBJ2-7, with D possibly being TRBD2 (5 bases). This CDR3 is 13 amino acids long. CDR1 and CDR2 (germline): SNHLY, FYNNEI. V gave up 4 bases and J gave up 4 bases, with 11 bases separating them. CDR3 DNA sequence: TGTGCCAGCAGTGGGGAGTTCGGGTACGAGCAGTACTTC. This sequence encodes CASSGEFGYEQYF.

V is TRBV9 and J is TRBJ2-3, with D perhaps matching TRBD1 (6 bases). The CDR3 is made up of 16 amino acids. In germline, CDR1 is SGDLS, CDR2 YYNGEE. The V end was cut by 1 base, the J end by 0 bases, with 12 bases between. The CDR3 coding sequence is TGTGCCAGCAGCGTACAGCCCGGACAGAGCACAGATACGCAGTATTTT. Translation: CASSVQPGQSTDTQYF.

This CDR3 reads CASSLWGSSSYEQYF. The CDR3 region has the DNA TGTGCCAGCAGTTTATGGGGCTCAAGCTCCTACGAGCAGTACTTC. The rearrangement joins TRBV27 to TRBJ2-7, with D possibly being TRBD1 (5 bases). Per the germline V gene, CDR1 is MNHEY and CDR2 is SMNVEV (reference sequence). The V and J ends lost 1 base and 0 bases respectively, with 10 bases between them. The CDR3 totals 15 residues.

The chain carries TRBV6-6 and TRBJ1-2; TRBD1 might be the D (6 bases). V was shortened by 4 bases and J by 5 bases, with 8 bases between the two germline ends. The V gene's germline CDR1 is MNHNY and CDR2 SVGAGI (reference sequence). The CDR3 contains 12 residues. CDR3 region: CASSFTGYGYTF. The CDR3 DNA sequence: TGTGCCAGCAGTTTTACAGGGTATGGCTACACCTTC.

This clone was seen just once. CDR3 sequence reads: CASSRGTSGDNEQFF. As DNA, the CDR3 is TGCGCCAGCAGCCGGGGGACTAGCGGCGACAATGAGCAGTTCTTC. The chain combines TRBV5-1 with TRBJ2-1; 11 bases agree with TRBD2. The CDR3 has 15 amino acids. CDR1 SGHRS and CDR2 YFSETQ come from the germline V gene. With 4 bases clipped from V and 5 bases from J, the junction kept 5 bases outside the gene matches.

This chain connects TRBV5-1 to TRBJ2-5, with D possibly being TRBD1 (5 bases). The CDR3 has 16 amino acids. CDR1 SGHRS and CDR2 YFSETQ come from the germline V gene. V lost 4 bases, J lost 1 base, and 17 bases lay in between. CDR3 coding DNA: TGCGCCAGCAGCAATAATCCACAGGCTCCCCAAGAGACCCAGTACTTC. It translates to CASSNNPQAPQETQYF.